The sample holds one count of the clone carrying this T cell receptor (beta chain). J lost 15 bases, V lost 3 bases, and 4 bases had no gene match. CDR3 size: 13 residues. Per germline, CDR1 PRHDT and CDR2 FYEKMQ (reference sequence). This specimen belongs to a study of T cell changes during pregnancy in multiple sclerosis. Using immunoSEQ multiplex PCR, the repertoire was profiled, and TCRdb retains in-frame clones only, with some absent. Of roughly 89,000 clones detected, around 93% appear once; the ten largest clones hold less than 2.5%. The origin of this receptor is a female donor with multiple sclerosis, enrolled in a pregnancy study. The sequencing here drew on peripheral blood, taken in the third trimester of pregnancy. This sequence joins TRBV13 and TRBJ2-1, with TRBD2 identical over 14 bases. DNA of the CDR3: TGTGCCAGCAGCTTGGGACTAGCGGGAGACCTGTTCTTC. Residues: CASSLGLAGDLFF.